This TCR beta chain was observed in a study of blood T cells in healthy people across ages. The V gene lost 0 bases and the J gene lost 7 bases, with 7 bases spanning the gap. Germline V lookup: CDR1 LGHDT, CDR2 YNNKEL (reference sequence). The CDR3 loop spans 14 amino acids. PCR was performed a second time for about 7 to 12 cycles using a sample-barcoded 5' primer and a J-beta primer mix. TCRdb analysed the 5' RACE reads with MiXCR anew, one entry per CDR3 protein. The sample records 700,000 to 800,000 distinct CDR3 sequences, approximately 39% being singletons. Whole-study findings and limits: Any changes in expanded clonotypes were possibly confounded, as donor CMV status remained unknown.

Note on this clonotype: Its specificity is unknown.

The material sequenced was blood. This TCR was sampled from an older woman in good health. The chain employs TRBV3-1 and TRBJ1-6; D not certain. The CDR3 protein is CASSQEGRNSPLHF. The CDR3 region has the DNA TGTGCCAGCAGCCAAGAAGGGCGGAATTCACCCCTCCACTTT.